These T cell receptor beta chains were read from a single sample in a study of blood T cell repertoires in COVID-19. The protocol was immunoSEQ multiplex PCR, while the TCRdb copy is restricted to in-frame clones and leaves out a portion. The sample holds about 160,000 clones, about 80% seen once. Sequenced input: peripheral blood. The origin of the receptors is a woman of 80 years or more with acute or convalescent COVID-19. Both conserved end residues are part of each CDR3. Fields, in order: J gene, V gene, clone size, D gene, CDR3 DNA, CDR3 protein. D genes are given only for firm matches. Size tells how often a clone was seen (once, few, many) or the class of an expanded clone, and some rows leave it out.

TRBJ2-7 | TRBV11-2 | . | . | TGTGCCAGCAGCTTAGAGCGGAGATACGAGCAGTACTTC | CASSLERRYEQYF
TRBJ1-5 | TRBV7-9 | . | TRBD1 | TGTGCCAGCAGCGCCGGGACAGGTCGCAATCAGCCCCAGCATTTT | CASSAGTGRNQPQHF
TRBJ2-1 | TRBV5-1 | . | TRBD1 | TGCGCCAGCAGCTTGTCCGGGACAGGTTACAATGAGCAGTTCTTC | CASSLSGTGYNEQFF
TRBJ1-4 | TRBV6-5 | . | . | TGTGCCAGCAGTCTGACAGGATTTGAAAAACTGTTTTTT | CASSLTGFEKLFF
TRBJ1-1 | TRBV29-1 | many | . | TGCAGCGTTGACCCTGACGGGGTGAACACTGAAGCTTTCTTT | CSVDPDGVNTEAFF
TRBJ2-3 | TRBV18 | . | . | TGTGCCAGCTCACGAAGCGGAGTCACAGATACGCAGTATTTT | CASSRSGVTDTQYF
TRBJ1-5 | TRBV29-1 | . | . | TGCAGCGTTGCCAGGGCCTCTGATCAGCCCCAGCATTTT | CSVARASDQPQHF
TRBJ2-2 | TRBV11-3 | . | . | TGTGCCAGCAGCTTAGCTTCCAACACCGGGGAGCTGTTTTTT | CASSLASNTGELFF
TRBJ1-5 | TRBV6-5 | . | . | TGTGCCAGCAGCGAGCATAGCAATCAGCCCCAGCATTTT | CASSEHSNQPQHF
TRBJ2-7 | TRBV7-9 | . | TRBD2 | TGTGCCAGCAGCGCCCTAGCGGGAGGCCTTTCGGGCGAGCAGTACTTC | CASSALAGGLSGEQYF
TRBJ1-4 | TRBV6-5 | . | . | TGTGCCAGCAGTTACTCGGGAGGAGATGAAAAACTGTTTTTT | CASSYSGGDEKLFF
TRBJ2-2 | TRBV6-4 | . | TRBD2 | TGTGCCAGCAGTCCTAGCGGGGACACCGGGGAGCTGTTTTTT | CASSPSGDTGELFF
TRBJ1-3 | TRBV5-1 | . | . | TGCGCCAGCAGCTTGGGAGATGGCTCTGGAAACACCATATATTTT | CASSLGDGSGNTIYF
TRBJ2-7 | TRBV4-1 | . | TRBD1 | TGCGCCAGCAGCCAATGGGACAGGGCCAGCCCCGAGCAGTACTTC | CASSQWDRASPEQYF
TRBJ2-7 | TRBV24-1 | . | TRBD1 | TGTGCCACCAGTGCGGGACAGGGGGCCAACGAGCAGTACTTC | CATSAGQGANEQYF
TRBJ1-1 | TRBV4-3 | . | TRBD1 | TGCGCCAGCAGCCCTGACAGGGTTCTAAACACTGAAGCTTTCTTT | CASSPDRVLNTEAFF
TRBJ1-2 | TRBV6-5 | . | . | TGTGCCAGCGGAGGACCGGGTCGGGAAAACTATGGCTACACCTTC | CASGGPGRENYGYTF
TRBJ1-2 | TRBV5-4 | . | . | TGTGCCAGCAGCCCTCCGGGGACTAACTATGGCTACACCTTC | CASSPPGTNYGYTF
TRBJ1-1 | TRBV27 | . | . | TGTGCCAGCAGCGAGGGAGGGTACGCTGAAGCTTTCTTT | CASSEGGYAEAFF
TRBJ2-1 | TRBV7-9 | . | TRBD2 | TGTGCCAGCAGCTCATCTAGCGGGAGGGCCCCATTCAATGAGCAGTTCTTC | CASSSSSGRAPFNEQFF
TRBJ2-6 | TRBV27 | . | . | TGTGCCAGCAGTTTAGGCAGCTCTGGGGCCAACGTCCTGACTTTC | CASSLGSSGANVLTF
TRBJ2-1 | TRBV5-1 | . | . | TGCGCCAGCAGCTTGTCAGTCTTTATCAATGAGCAGTTCTTC | CASSLSVFINEQFF
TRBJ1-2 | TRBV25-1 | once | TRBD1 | TGTGCCAGCAGAGGACAGGGGGTAATTGGCTACACCTTC | CASRGQGVIGYTF
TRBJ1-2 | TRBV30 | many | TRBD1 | TGTGCCTGGAGTGCCGGGACAGGACTTATCTATGGCTACACCTTC | CAWSAGTGLIYGYTF
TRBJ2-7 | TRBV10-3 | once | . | TGTGCCATCAGCCCCTTAGGCGGCTTAGAGCAGTACTTC | CAISPLGGLEQYF
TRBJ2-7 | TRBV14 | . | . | TGTGCCAGCAGCCCAGGCTACGAGCAGTACTTC | CASSPGYEQYF
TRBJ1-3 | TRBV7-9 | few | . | TGTGCCAGCAGCCCCCGGGACACCCAAGCGGGAAACACCATATATTTT | CASSPRDTQAGNTIYF
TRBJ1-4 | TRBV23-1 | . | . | TGCGCCAGCAGTCAATCACCCCGGGACAAGGGAGTTAATGAAAAACTGTTTTTT | CASSQSPRDKGVNEKLFF
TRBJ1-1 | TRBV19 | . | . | TGTGCCAGTGGCCCGGGGGTAATGGACACTGAAGCTTTCTTT | CASGPGVMDTEAFF
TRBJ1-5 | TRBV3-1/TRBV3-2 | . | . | TGTGCCAGCAGCCAATCCGGTAATCAGCCCCAGCATTTT | CASSQSGNQPQHF
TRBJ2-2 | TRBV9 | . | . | TGTGCCAGCAGCGTAGGATTCGGCGGGCGGAACACCGGGGAGCTGTTTTTT | CASSVGFGGRNTGELFF
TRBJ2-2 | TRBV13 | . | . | TGTGCCAGCAGCCAGACAGGACGAGGGGAGCTGTTTTTT | CASSQTGRGELFF
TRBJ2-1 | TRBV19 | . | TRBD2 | TGTGCCAGTAGTCCCTATTGGACTAGCCATGAGCAGTTCTTC | CASSPYWTSHEQFF
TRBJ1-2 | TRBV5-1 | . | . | TGCGCCAGCAGCTTGGCCGAGACCGGGTATGGCTACACCTTC | CASSLAETGYGYTF
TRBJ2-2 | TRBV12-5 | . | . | TGTGCTAGTGGTCCTCCTAGGACAGTGCCCGGGGAGCTGTTTTTT | CASGPPRTVPGELFF
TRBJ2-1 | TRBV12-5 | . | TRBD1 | TGTGCTAGTGGTGGTCTCAGGGGGCTCGACAATGAGCAGTTCTTC | CASGGLRGLDNEQFF
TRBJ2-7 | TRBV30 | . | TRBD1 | TGTGCCTGGAGCGGCCACAGGGGTTCTCTCTACGAGCAGTACTTC | CAWSGHRGSLYEQYF
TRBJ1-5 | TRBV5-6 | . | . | TGTGCCAGCAGCTTGGGGACAGTCCAAGTGCCCCAGCATTTT | CASSLGTVQVPQHF
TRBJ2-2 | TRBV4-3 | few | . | TGCGCCAGCAGCCAAGAAGCCCTAAACACCGGGGAGCTGTTTTTT | CASSQEALNTGELFF
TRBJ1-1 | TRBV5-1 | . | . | TGCGCCAGCAGCTTGGTGCCAGGGGCTGAAGCTTTCTTT | CASSLVPGAEAFF
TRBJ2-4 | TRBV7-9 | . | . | TGTGCCAGCAGCCGGACAGAAAACATTCAGTACTTC | CASSRTENIQYF
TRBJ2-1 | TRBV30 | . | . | TGTGCCTGGCGAGCCTCGTACAATGAGCAGTTCTTC | CAWRASYNEQFF
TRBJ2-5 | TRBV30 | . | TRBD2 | TGTGCCTGGGACCAACTAGCGGGAGGAGGAGAGACCCAGTACTTC | CAWDQLAGGGETQYF
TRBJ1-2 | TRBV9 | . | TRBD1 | TGTGCCAGCAGCGTTCAAACAGGGGGTTACTATGGCTACACCTTC | CASSVQTGGYYGYTF
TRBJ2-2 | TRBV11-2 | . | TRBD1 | TGTGCCAGCAGCCGGGGACAGGGGGAAACCGGGGAGCTGTTTTTT | CASSRGQGETGELFF
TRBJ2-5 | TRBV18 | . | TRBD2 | TGTGCCAGCTCACCTCCTGGCGGGGGAGAGACCCAGTACTTC | CASSPPGGGETQYF